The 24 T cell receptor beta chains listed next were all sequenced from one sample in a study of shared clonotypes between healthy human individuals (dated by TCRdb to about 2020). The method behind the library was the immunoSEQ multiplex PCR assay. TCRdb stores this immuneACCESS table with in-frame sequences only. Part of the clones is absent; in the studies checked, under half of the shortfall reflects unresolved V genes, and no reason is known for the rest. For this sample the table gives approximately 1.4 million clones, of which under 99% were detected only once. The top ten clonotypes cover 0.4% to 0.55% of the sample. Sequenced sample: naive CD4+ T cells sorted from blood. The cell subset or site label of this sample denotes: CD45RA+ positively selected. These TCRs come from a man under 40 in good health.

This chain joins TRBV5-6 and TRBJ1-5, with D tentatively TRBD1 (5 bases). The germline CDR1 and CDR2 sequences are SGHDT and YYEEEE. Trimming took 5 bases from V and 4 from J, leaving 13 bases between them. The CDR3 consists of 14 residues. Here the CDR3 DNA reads TGTGCCAGCAGTCTGGACCAGGGAAATCAGCCCCAGCATTTT. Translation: CASSLDQGNQPQHF.

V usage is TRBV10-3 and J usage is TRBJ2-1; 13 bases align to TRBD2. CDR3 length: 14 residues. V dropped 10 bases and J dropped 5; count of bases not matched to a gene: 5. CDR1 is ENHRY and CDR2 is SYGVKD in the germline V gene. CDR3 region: CATAGTSGNNEQFF. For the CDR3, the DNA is TGTGCCACCGCCGGGACTAGCGGGAACAATGAGCAGTTCTTC.

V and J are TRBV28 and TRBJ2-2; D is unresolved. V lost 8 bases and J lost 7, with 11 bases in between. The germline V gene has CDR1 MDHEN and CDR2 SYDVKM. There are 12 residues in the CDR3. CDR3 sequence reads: CASGSPIGELFF. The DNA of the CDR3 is TGTGCCAGCGGATCCCCTATCGGGGAGCTGTTTTTT. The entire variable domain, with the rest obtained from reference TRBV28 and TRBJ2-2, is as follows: DVKVTQSSRYLVKRTGEKVFLECVQDMDHENMFWYRQDPGLGLRLIYFSYDVKMKEKGDIPEGYSVSREKKERFSLILESASTNQTSMYLCASGSPIGELFFGEGSRLTVL.

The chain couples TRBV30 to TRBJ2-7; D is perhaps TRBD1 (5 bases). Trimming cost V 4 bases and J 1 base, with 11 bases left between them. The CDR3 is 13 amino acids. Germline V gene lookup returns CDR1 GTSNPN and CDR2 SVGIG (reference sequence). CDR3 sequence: CAWTKGLSYEQYF. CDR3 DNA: TGTGCCTGGACTAAGGGGTTATCCTACGAGCAGTACTTC. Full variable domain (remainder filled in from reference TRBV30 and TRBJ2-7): SQTIHQWPATLVQPVGSPLSLECTVEGTSNPNLYWYRQAAGRGLQLLFYSVGIGQISSEVPQNLSASRPQDRQFILSSKKLLLSDSGFYLCAWTKGLSYEQYFGPGTRLTVT.

The CDR3 DNA is TGTGCCACCAGCAGAGAGGGGGGTCGGGATAACTATGGCTACACCTTC. Its translation is CATSREGGRDNYGYTF. The chain is built from TRBV15 and TRBJ1-2, with a tentative D call TRBD1 (5 bases). Germline V CDR1 and CDR2: LNHNV, YYDKDF (reference sequence). V lost 0 bases to trimming and J lost 1 base, with 12 bases between them. The length of the CDR3 is 16 residues.

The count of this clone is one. CDR3 nucleotides: TGTGCCAGTAGTAAGGGGGCGGGAGATACGCAGTATTTT. Its translation: CASSKGAGDTQYF. The V gene is TRBV19, the J gene TRBJ2-3; 7 bases align to TRBD1. CDR1 and CDR2 (germline): LNHDA, SQIVND (reference sequence). The CDR3 extends over 13 amino acids. After removal of 4 bases from V and 5 bases from J, the junction contained 3 bases not matched to a gene.

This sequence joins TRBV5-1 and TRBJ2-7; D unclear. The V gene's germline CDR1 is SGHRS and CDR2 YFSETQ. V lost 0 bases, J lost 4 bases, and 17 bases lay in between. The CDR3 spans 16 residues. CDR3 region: CASSLVELSDRYEQYF. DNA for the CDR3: TGCGCCAGCAGCTTGGTTGAGCTGTCGGATAGGTACGAGCAGTACTTC.

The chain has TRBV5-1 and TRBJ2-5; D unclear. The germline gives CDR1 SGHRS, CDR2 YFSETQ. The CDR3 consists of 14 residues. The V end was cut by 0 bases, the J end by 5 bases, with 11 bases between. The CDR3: CASSLEMSWETQYF. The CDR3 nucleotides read TGCGCCAGCAGCTTGGAGATGAGCTGGGAGACCCAGTACTTC.

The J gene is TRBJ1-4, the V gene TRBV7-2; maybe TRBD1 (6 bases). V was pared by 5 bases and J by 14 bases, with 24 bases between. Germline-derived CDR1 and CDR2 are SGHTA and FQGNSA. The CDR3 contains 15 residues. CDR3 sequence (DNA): TGTGCCAGCAGCCCCCGCACGTCAGGGGCCAATCAGCTGTTTTTT. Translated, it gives CASSPRTSGANQLFF.

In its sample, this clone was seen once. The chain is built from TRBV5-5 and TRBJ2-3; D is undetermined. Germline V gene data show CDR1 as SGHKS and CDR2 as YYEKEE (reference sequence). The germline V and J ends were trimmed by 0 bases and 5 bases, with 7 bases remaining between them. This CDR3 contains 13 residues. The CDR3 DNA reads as TGTGCCAGCAGCTTGGAGCAACGAGATACGCAGTATTTT. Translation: CASSLEQRDTQYF.

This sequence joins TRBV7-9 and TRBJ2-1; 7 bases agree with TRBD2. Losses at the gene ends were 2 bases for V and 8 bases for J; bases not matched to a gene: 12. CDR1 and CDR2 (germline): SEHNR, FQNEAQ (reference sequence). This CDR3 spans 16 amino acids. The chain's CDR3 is CASSLRGGRALDEQFF. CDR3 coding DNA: TGTGCCAGCAGCTTACGGGGTGGGAGGGCCTTGGATGAGCAGTTCTTC.

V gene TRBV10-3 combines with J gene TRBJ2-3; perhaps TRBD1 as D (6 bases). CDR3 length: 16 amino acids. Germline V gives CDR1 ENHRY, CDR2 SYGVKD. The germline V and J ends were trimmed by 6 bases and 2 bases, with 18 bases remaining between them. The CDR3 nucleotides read TGTGCCATCAGCGAGATGCCACAGGGTTCCACAGATACGCAGTATTTT. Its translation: CAISEMPQGSTDTQYF.

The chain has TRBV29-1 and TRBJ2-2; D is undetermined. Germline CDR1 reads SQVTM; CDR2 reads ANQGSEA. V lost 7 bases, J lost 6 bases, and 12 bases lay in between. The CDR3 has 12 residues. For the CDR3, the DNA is TGCAGCGGGGCAATAGCTTCCGGGGAGCTGTTTTTT. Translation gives CSGAIASGELFF.

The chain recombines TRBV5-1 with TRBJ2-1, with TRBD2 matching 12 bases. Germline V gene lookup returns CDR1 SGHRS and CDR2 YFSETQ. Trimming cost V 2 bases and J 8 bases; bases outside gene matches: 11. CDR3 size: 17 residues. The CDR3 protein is CASSLALTSGRPHEQFF. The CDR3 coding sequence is TGCGCCAGCAGCTTAGCCCTAACTAGCGGGAGGCCCCATGAGCAGTTCTTC.

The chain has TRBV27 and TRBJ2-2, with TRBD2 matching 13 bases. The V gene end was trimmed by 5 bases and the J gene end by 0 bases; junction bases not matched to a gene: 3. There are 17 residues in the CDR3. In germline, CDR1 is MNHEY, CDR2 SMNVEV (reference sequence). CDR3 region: CASSGLAGAANTGELFF. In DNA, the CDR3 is TGTGCCAGCAGTGGACTAGCGGGAGCTGCGAACACCGGGGAGCTGTTTTTT.

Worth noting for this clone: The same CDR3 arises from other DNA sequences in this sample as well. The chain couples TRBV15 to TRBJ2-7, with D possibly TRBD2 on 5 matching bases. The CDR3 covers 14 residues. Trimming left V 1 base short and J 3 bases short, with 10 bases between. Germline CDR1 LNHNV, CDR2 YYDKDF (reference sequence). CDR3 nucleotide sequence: TGTGCCACCAGCAGAGCCCTAGCCGGCTACGAGCAGTACTTC. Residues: CATSRALAGYEQYF.

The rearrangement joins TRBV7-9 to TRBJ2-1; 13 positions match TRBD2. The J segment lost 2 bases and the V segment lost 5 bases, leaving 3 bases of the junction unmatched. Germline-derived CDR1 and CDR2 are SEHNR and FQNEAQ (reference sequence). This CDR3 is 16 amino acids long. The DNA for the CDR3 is TGTGCCAGCAGCGCAACTAGCGGGAGGGCCTACAATGAGCAGTTCTTC. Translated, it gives CASSATSGRAYNEQFF.

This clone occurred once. In DNA, the CDR3 is TGTGCCAGCAGCTTAGCTGCCCCGAAAACCTACGAGCAGTACTTC. As protein: CASSLAAPKTYEQYF. The chain recombines TRBV7-2 with TRBJ2-7; D ambiguous. The CDR3 totals 15 residues. Between the trimmed V and J ends, which lost 0 bases and 2 bases, there was a span of 11 bases. CDR1 and CDR2 (germline): SGHTA, FQGNSA. The full variable domain, in which reference TRBV7-2 and TRBJ2-7 provide the parts outside the CDR3, is GAGVSQSPSNKVTEKGKDVELRCDPISGHTALYWYRQSLGQGLEFLIYFQGNSAPDKSGLPSDRFSAERTGGSVSTLTIQRTQQEDSAVYLCASSLAAPKTYEQYFGPGTRLTVT.

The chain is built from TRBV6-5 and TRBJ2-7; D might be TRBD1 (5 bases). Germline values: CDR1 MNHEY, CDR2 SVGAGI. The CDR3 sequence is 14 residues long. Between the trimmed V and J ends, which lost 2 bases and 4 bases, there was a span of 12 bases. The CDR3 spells CASSYVLGRYEQYF. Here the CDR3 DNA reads TGTGCCAGCAGTTACGTCTTGGGGCGATACGAGCAGTACTTC.

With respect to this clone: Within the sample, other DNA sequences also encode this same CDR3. For the CDR3, the DNA is TGTGCCAGCAGCGTAGGCGGTAACTCCTACGAGCAGTACTTC. This sequence encodes CASSVGGNSYEQYF. The chain uses TRBV9 and TRBJ2-7; D is undetermined. V lost 0 bases to trimming and J lost 0 bases, with 7 bases between them. Germline values: CDR1 SGDLS, CDR2 YYNGEE. The CDR3 sequence is 14 residues long. The full variable domain, completed using reference TRBV9 and TRBJ2-7, is DSGVTQTPKHLITATGQRVTLRCSPRSGDLSVYWYQQSLDQGLQFLIQYYNGEERAKGNILERFSAQQFPDLHSELNLSSLELGDSALYFCASSVGGNSYEQYFGPGTRLTVT.

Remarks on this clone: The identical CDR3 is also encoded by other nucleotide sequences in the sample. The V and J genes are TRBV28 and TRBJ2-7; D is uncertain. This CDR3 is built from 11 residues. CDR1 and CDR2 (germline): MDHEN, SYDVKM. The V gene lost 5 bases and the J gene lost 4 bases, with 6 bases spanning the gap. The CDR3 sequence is CASSLGYEQYF. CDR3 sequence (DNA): TGTGCCAGCAGTCTTGGGTACGAGCAGTACTTC.

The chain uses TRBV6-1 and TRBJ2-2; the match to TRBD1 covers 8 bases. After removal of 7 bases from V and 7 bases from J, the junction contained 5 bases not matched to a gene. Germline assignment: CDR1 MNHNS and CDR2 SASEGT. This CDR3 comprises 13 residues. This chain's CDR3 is CASTQGAGGELFF. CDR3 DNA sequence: TGTGCCAGCACCCAGGGGGCAGGCGGGGAGCTGTTTTTT.

CDR3 sequence: CASSPQLAGNTGELFF. CDR3 DNA sequence: TGTGCCAGCAGCCCCCAACTAGCGGGAAACACCGGGGAGCTGTTTTTT. The rearrangement joins TRBV7-2 to TRBJ2-2, with 10 bases fitting TRBD2. J was trimmed by 2 bases and V by 5 bases; bases with no gene match: 5. The CDR3 is 16 residues long. The germline gives CDR1 SGHTA, CDR2 FQGNSA. The complete variable domain, with remaining parts taken from reference TRBV7-2 and TRBJ2-2, reads GAGVSQSPSNKVTEKGKDVELRCDPISGHTALYWYRQSLGQGLEFLIYFQGNSAPDKSGLPSDRFSAERTGGSVSTLTIQRTQQEDSAVYLCASSPQLAGNTGELFFGEGSRLTVL.

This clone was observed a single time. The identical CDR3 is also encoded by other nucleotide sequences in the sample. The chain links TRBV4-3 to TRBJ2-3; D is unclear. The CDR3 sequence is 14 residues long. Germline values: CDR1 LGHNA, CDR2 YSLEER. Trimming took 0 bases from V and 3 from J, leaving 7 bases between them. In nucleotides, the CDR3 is TGCGCCAGCAGCCAAGATTTAAGTACAGATACGCAGTATTTT. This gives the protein CASSQDLSTDTQYF.